The following is a TCR beta chain sequence with its context. The data belong to a study of T cell responses to AZD1222 COVID-19 vaccine. This CDR3 is 14 amino acids long. The V gene lost 5 bases and the J gene lost 3 bases, with 14 bases spanning the gap. The germline CDR1 and CDR2 sequences are MNHEY and SVGAGI. TCRdb's copy holds only in-frame clones and misses some; the assay was immunoSEQ multiplex PCR. The sample includes 120,000 to 150,000 clones, about 90% seen only once; the top ten take 5.5%. Sequencing was performed on peripheral blood, taken on day 0 of AZD1222 vaccination. The chain is built from TRBV6-5 and TRBJ2-7; TRBD1 might be the D (6 bases). The receptor was isolated from an adult in good health. CDR3 nucleotide sequence: TGTGCCAGCAGTCTTACAGGGCCCGACTACGAGCAGTACTTC. Translated, it gives CASSLTGPDYEQYF.